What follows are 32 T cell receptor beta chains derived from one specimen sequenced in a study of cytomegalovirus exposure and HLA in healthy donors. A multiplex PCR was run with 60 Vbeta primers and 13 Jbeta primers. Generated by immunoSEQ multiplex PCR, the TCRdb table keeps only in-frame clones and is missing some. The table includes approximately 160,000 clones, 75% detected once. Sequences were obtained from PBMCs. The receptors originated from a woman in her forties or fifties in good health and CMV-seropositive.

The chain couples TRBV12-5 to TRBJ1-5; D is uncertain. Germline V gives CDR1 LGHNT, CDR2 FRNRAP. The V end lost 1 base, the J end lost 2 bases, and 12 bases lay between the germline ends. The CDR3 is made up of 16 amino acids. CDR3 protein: CASGLGAAGGNQPQHF. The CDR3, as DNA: TGTGCTAGTGGTTTGGGGGCAGCCGGCGGCAATCAGCCCCAGCATTTT.

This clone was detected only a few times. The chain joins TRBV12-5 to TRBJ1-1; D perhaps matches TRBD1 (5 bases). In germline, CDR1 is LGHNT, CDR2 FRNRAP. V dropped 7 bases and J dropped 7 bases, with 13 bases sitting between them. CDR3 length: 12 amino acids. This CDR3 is CASAGGFYEAFF. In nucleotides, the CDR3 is TGTGCTAGTGCCGGGGGGTTTTATGAAGCTTTCTTT.

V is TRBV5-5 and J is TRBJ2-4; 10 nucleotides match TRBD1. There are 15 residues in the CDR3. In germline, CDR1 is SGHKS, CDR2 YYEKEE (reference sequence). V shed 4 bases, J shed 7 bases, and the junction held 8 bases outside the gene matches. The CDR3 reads CASSPGTGVSNIQYF. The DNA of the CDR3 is TGTGCCAGCAGCCCGGGGACAGGGGTTTCGAACATTCAGTACTTC.

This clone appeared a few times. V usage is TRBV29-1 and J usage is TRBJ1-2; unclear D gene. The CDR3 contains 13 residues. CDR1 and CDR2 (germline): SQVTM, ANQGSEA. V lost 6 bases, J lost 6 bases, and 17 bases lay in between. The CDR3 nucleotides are TGCAGCGTCTCGAGGAGGGCGGTCGATGGCTACACCTTC. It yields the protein CSVSRRAVDGYTF.

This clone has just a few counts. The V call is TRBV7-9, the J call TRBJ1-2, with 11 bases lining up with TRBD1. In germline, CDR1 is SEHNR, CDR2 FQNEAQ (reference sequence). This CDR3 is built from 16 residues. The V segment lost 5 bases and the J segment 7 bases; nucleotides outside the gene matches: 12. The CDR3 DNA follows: TGTGCCAGCAGCCCCGAGGAGGGACAGGGGGGTTCTGGCTACACCTTC. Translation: CASSPEEGQGGSGYTF.

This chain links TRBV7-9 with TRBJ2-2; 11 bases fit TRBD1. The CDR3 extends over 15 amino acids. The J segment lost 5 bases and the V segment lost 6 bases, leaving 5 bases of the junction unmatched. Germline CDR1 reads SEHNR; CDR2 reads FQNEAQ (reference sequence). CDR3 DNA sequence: TGTGCCAGCAGGACCGGGACAGGGGGGACCGGGGAGCTGTTTTTT. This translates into CASRTGTGGTGELFF.

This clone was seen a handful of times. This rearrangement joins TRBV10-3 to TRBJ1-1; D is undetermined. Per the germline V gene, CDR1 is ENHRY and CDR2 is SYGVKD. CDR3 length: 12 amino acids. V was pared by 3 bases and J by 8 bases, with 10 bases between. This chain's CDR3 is CAISDFPREAFF. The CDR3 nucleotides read TGTGCCATCAGTGATTTCCCGAGGGAAGCTTTCTTT.

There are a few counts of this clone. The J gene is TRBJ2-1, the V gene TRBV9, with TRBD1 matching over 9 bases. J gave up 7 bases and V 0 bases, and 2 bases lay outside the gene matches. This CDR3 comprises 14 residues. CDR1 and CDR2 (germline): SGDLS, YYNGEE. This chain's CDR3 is CASSVGTGDNEQFF. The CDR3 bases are TGTGCCAGCAGCGTAGGGACAGGGGATAATGAGCAGTTCTTC.

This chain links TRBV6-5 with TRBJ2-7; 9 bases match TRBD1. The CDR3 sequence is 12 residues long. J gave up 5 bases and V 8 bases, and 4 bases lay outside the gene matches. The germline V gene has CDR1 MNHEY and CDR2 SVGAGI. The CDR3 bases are TGTGCCAGCCTCCGGGACAGGGACGAGCAGTACTTC. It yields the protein CASLRDRDEQYF.

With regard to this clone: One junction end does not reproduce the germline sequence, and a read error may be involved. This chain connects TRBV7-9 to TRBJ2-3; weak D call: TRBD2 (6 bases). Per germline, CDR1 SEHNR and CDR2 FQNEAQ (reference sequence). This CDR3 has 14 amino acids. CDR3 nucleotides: TGTGCCAGCAGGTTAGCGGCTAGCACAGATACGCAGTATTTT. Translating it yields CASRLAASTDTQYF.

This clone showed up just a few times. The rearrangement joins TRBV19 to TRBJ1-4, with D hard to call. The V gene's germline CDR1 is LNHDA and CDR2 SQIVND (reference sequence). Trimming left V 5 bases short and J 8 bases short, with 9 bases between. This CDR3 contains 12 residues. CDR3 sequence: CASSGNREKLFF. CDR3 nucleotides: TGTGCCAGTAGTGGCAACCGAGAAAAACTGTTTTTT. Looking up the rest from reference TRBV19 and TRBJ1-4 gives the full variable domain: DGGITQSPKYLFRKEGQNVTLSCEQNLNHDAMYWYRQDPGQGLRLIYYSQIVNDFQKGDIAEGYSVSREKKESFPLTVTSAQKNPTAFYLCASSGNREKLFFGSGTQLSVL.

The CDR3: CASSFEGRTEAFF. The CDR3 bases are TGTGCCAGCAGCTTCGAGGGCCGCACTGAAGCTTTCTTT. The J gene is TRBJ1-1, the V gene TRBV7-6; D call uncertain. Germline CDR1 reads SGHVS; CDR2 reads FNYEAQ. Trimming stripped 3 bases from V and 4 bases from J, with 9 bases between. CDR3 length: 13 residues.

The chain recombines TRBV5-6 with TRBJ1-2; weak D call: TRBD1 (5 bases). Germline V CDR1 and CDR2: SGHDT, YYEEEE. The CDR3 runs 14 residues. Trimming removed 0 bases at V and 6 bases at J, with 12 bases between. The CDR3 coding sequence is TGTGCCAGCAGCTTGGGTGGCAGGGCTAATGGCTACACCTTC. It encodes CASSLGGRANGYTF. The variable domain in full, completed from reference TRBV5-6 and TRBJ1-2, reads DAGVTQSPTHLIKTRGQQVTLRCSPKSGHDTVSWYQQALGQGPQFIFQYYEEEERQRGNFPDRFSGHQFPNYSSELNVNALLLGDSALYLCASSLGGRANGYTFGSGTRLTVV.

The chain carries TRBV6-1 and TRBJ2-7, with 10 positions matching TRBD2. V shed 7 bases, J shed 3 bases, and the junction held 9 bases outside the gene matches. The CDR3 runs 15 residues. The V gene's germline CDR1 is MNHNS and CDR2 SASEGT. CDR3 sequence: CASNPGTSDHYEQYF. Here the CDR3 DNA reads TGTGCCAGCAACCCCGGGACTAGCGACCACTACGAGCAGTACTTC.

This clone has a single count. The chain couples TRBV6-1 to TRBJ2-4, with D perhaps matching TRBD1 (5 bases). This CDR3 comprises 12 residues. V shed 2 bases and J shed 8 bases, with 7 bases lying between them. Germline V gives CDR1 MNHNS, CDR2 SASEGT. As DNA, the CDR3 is TGTGCCAGCAGTGAACAGGGATACATTCAGTACTTC. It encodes CASSEQGYIQYF.

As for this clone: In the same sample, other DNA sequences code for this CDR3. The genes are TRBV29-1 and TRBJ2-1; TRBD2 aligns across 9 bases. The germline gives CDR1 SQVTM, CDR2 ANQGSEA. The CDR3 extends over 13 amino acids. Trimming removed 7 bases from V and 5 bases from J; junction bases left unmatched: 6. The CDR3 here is CSAMGLADNEQFF. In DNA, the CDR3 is TGCAGCGCAATGGGACTAGCAGACAATGAGCAGTTCTTC.

Here the CDR3 reads CASSQDHFRVPFSGANVLTF. The CDR3 DNA follows: TGCGCCAGCAGCCAAGATCATTTCAGGGTTCCTTTCTCTGGGGCCAACGTCCTGACTTTC. The chain employs TRBV4-1 and TRBJ2-6; a possible D gene is TRBD1 (5 bases). Germline lookup yields CDR1 MGHRA and CDR2 YSYEKL. V gave up 0 bases and J gave up 0 bases, with 18 bases separating them. The CDR3 has 20 residues.

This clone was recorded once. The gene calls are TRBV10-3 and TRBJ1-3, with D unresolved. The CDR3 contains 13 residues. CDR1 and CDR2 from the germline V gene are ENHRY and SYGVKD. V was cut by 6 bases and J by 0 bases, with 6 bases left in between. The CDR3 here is CAISGVSGNTIYF. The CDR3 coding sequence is TGTGCCATCAGCGGGGTCTCTGGAAACACCATATATTTT.

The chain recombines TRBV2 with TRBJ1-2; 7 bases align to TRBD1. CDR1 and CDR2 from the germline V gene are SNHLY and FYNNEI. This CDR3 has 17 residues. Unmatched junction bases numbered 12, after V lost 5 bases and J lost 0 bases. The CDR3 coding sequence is TGTGCCAGCAGTAGACAGGGAATCATCTCAGCTAACTATGGCTACACCTTC. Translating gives CASSRQGIISANYGYTF. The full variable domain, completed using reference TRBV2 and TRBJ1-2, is EPEVTQTPSHQVTQMGQEVILRCVPISNHLYFYWYRQILGQKVEFLVSFYNNEISEKSEIFDDQFSVERPDGSNFTLKIRSTKLEDSAMYFCASSRQGIISANYGYTFGSGTRLTVV.

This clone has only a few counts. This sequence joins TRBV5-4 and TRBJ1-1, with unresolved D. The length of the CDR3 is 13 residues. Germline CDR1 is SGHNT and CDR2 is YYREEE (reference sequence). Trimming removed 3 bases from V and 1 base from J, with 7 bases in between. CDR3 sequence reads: CASSSTPNTEAFF. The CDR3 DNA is TGTGCCAGCAGCTCGACACCGAACACTGAAGCTTTCTTT.

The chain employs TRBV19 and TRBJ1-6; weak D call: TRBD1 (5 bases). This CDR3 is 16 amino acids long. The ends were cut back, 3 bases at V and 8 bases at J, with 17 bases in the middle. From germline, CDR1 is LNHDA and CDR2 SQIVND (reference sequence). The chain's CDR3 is CASSIGGAAWDSPLHF. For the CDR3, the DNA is TGTGCCAGTAGTATTGGAGGGGCCGCCTGGGATTCACCCCTCCACTTT. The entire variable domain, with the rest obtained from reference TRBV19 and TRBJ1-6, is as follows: DGGITQSPKYLFRKEGQNVTLSCEQNLNHDAMYWYRQDPGQGLRLIYYSQIVNDFQKGDIAEGYSVSREKKESFPLTVTSAQKNPTAFYLCASSIGGAAWDSPLHFGNGTRLTVT.

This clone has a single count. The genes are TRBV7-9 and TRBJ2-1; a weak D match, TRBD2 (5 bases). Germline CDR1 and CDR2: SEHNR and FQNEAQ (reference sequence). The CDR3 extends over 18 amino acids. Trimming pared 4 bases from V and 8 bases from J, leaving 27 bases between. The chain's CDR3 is CASSSPPVRWAGDYEQFF. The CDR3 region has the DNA TGTGCCAGCAGCTCCCCCCCGGTACGTTGGGCCGGGGATTATGAGCAGTTCTTC.

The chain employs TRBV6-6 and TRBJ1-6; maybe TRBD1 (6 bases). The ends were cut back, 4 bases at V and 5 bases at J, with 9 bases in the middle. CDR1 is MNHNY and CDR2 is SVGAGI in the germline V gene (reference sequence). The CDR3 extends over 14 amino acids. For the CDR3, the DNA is TGTGCCAGCAGTTTCGGACAGAATAATTCACCCCTCCACTTT. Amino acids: CASSFGQNNSPLHF.

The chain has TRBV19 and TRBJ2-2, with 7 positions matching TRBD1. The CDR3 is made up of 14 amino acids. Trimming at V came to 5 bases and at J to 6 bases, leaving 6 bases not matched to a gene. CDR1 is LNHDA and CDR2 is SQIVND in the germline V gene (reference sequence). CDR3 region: CASSPGGRAGELFF. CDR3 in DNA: TGTGCCAGTAGTCCAGGGGGTAGGGCCGGGGAGCTGTTTTTT.

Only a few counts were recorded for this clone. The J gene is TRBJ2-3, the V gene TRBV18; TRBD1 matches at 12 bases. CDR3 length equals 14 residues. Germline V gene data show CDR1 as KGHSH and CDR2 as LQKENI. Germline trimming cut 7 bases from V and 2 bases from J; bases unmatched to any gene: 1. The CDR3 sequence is CASLGQGATDTQYF. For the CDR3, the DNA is TGTGCCAGCTTGGGACAGGGGGCCACAGATACGCAGTATTTT. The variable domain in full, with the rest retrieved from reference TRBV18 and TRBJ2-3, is NAGVMQNPRHLVRRRGQEARLRCSPMKGHSHVYWYRQLPEEGLKFMVYLQKENIIDESGMPKERFSAEFPKEGPSILRIQQVVRGDSAAYFCASLGQGATDTQYFGPGTRLTVL.

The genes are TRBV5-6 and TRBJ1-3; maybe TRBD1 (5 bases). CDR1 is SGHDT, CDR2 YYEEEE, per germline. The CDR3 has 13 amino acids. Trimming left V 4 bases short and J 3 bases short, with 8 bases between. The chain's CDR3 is CASSGGYGNTIYF. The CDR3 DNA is TGTGCCAGCAGCGGGGGGTATGGAAACACCATATATTTT. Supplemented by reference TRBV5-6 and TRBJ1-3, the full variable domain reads DAGVTQSPTHLIKTRGQQVTLRCSPKSGHDTVSWYQQALGQGPQFIFQYYEEEERQRGNFPDRFSGHQFPNYSSELNVNALLLGDSALYLCASSGGYGNTIYFGEGSWLTVV.

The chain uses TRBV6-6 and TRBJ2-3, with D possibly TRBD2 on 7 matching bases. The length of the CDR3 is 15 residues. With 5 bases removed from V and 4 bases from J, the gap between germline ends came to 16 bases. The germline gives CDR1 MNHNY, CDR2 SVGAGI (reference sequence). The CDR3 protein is CASSPGGGEADTQYF. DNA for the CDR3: TGTGCCAGCAGTCCGGGCGGGGGCGAAGCAGATACGCAGTATTTT.

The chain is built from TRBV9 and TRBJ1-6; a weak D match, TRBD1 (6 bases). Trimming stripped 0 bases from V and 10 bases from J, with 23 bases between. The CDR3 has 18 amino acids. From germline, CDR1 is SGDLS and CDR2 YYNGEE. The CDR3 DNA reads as TGTGCCAGCAGCGTAGAATGGGGGGGGCAGGGTAGAATCTCACCCCTCCACTTT. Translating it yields CASSVEWGGQGRISPLHF.

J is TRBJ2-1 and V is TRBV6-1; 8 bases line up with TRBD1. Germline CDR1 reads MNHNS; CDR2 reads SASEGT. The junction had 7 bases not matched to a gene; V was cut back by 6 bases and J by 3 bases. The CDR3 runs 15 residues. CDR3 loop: CASRGAGGDYNEQFF. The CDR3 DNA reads TGTGCCAGCAGAGGAGCAGGGGGCGACTACAATGAGCAGTTCTTC.

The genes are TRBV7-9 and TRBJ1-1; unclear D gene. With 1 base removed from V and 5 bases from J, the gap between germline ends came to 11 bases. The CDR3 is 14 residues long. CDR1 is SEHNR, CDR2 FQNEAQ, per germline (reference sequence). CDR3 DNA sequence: TGTGCCAGCAGCTTAGTCCGTCGGGGTACTGAAGCTTTCTTT. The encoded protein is CASSLVRRGTEAFF.

CDR3 sequence reads: CASSLGTTTALYGYTF. In DNA form, the CDR3 reads TGCGCCAGCAGCTTGGGGACCACGACAGCCCTCTATGGCTACACCTTC. This chain joins TRBV5-1 and TRBJ1-2, with D possibly TRBD1 on 5 matching bases. Germline V gene sequence: CDR1 SGHRS, CDR2 YFSETQ. The CDR3 is 16 amino acids. Trimming took 0 bases from V and 4 from J, leaving 16 bases between them.

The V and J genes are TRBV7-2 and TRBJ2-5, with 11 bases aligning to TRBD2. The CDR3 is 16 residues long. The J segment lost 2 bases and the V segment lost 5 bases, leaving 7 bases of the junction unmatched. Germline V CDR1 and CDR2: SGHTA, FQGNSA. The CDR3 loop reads CASSPASGGTQETQYF. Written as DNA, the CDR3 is TGTGCCAGCAGCCCGGCTAGCGGGGGGACTCAAGAGACCCAGTACTTC.